Described below is a single T cell receptor beta chain sequence and its context. Its antigen is not yet known. Base qualities are not provided; no much larger clone lies one nucleotide away. At one collaborating source in Seattle, patients were enrolled during active infection and were followed longitudinally through the course of disease. The collaborating institutions used their own protocols to collect whole blood in K2EDTA tubes. Collaborator samples were shipped for TCRbeta analysis as frozen whole blood, isolated PBMCs, or DNA extracted from either sample type. The sample is drawn from a study of blood T cell repertoires in COVID-19 (dated by TCRdb to about 2020). In the study overall: Samples from collaborators originated in the United States, Italy and Spain and spanned both the acute and convalescent phases of COVID-19. The prospective study material was composed of cDNA or gDNA derived from T cells, B-cell-depleted T cells, or PBMCs. The dataset comprised deeply sampled blood TCRbeta repertoires from subjects exposed to, actively infected with, or recovered from COVID-19. The repertoires were released in a freely available public database meant as a resource for research on the immune response to SARS-CoV-2. The samples were drawn from two sources: the first 160 participants of the ongoing ImmuneRACE study, and 1,000 to 1,500 subjects contributed by 6 global collaborators. Sample metadata almost always included a de-identified subject ID, COVID-19 status, age in years and sex. Where HLA class I and class II types were available, the types were taken from metadata supplied by the sample provider, not from assay-based typing. Findings and caveats that apply to the study as a whole: The quantity of clinical and demographic metadata differed by source and by participant and was supplied without curation.

TCRbeta CDR3 regions were amplified from genomic DNA by means of the immunoSEQ Assay, a bias-controlled multiplex PCR. Processing in the source paper ran as follows. The number of nucleated cells in each sample was estimated from the amplification of reference gene primers within the assay. To quantify the absolute abundance of each unique TCRbeta CDR3 rearrangement, sequence reads were collapsed and filtered. For each sample, productive Simpson clonality was calculated by taking the square root of Simpson's diversity index across productive rearrangements. Imported from immuneACCESS, the table was reduced by TCRdb to in-frame sequences with V and J called. These copies leave out some clones; in studies compared against another copy, an unresolved V gene accounts for under half, and the cause of the remainder is not known. V and J calls and clone size come straight from that table; D and trimming were deduced from the DNA. For this sample there are 350,000 to 450,000 clones; less than 90% appear just once. Around 7.4% of the sample is in the top ten clones.

The germline V gene (reference sequence) yields GTSNPN for CDR1 and SVGIG for CDR2. Its CDR3 holds 15 amino acids, cysteine through phenylalanine. This entry keeps only the CDR3 DNA: 45 bases, framed from base 1. V is trimmed back by 4 bases and J by 5 bases, and the junction contains 11 bases that no gene match accounts for. The sequence links TRBV30 to TRBJ2-7, and TRBD1 aligns with 10 junction nucleotides. Sequenced input: peripheral blood. The receptor was isolated from a woman aged 60 to 75 with COVID-19, enrolled during active disease. CDR3 sequence: CAWTGTGTGDHEQYF. The DNA sequence is TGTGCCTGGACTGGAACCGGGACAGGGGACCACGAGCAGTACTTC.